Each of the 16 T cell receptor beta chains below was sequenced from the same sample in a study of CXCR3-negative and CXCR3-positive naive CD8 T cells (dated by TCRdb to 2018 to 2020). Antigens for these TCRs are unknown. Data came from a NextSeq 550. The Human TCR Profiling Kit (MiLaboratory) was used to make UMI-labeled 5' RACE TRB cDNA libraries. After reprocessing by TCRdb, each CDR3 protein sequence is one entry, and no DNA is given. The sample table holds tens of thousands of distinct CDR3 sequences. Clones ranked in the top ten supply 0.5% to 0.6% of the sample. Beyond this particular receptor, the publication reports: TRB CDR3s from CXCR3-positive naive cells showed higher hydrophobicity (lower Kidera factor 4), lower energy, and higher strength and volume indices than CXCR3-negative naive cells.

Sample: naive CXCR3+ CD8+ T cells from blood. The cell subset or site label for this specimen denotes: CD45RO-CCR7+CD27+CD95- naive CD8+ T cells expressing CXCR3 (TNR3+). Receptors originate from a human donor in good health. Some clones in this sample may be carry-over from other donors' samples.

The chain uses TRBV23-1 and TRBJ1-4; the D call of TRBD1 rests on TCRdb alone, since no DNA is present to check it. TRBV23-1 has ORF status, its function being uncertain. The CDR3 spans 17 residues. The CDR3 sequence: CASSQSRDRGRNEKLFF.

The chain carries TRBV4-2 and TRBJ2-1. This CDR3 region has 12 residues. CDR1 LGHNA and CDR2 YNFKEQ come from the germline V gene. CDR3: CASSQVYNEQFF.

This chain joins TRBV4-3 and TRBJ2-7. CDR1 is LGHNA and CDR2 is YSLEER in the germline V gene. The CDR3 totals 13 residues. The CDR3 here is CASSQAVSYEQYF.

The CDR3 spells CSVEGIGEAFF. The chain employs TRBV29-1 and TRBJ1-1. The length of the CDR3 is 11 residues. Germline CDR1 reads SQVTM; CDR2 reads ANQGSEA.

The chain's CDR3 is CASSEARGDGYTF. The genes are TRBV6-1 and TRBJ1-2; the D call from TCRdb, TRBD1, cannot be confirmed without DNA. Germline V gene sequence: CDR1 MNHNS, CDR2 SASEGT. The CDR3 loop spans 13 amino acids.

V usage is TRBV7-2 and J usage is TRBJ2-7. CDR3 length equals 14 residues. CDR1 is SGHTA and CDR2 is FQGNSA in the germline V gene. The CDR3 sequence: CASSLVMTPYEQYF.

This sequence joins TRBV13 and TRBJ1-2; the TCRdb D gene call, TRBD1, has no DNA to confirm it. In germline, CDR1 is PRHDT, CDR2 FYEKMQ (reference sequence). The CDR3 runs to 14 residues. The chain's CDR3 is CASSSDMGQLFYTF. The whole variable domain, remainder taken from reference TRBV13 and TRBJ1-2, is AAGVIQSPRHLIKEKRETATLKCYPIPRHDTVYWYQQGPGQDPQFLISFYEKMQSDKGSIPDRFSAQQFSDYHSELNMSSLELGDSALYFCASSSDMGQLFYTFGSGTRLTVV.

This rearrangement joins TRBV27 to TRBJ2-5; TCRdb selects TRBD1, and the lack of DNA leaves this call unchecked. Germline V gene data show CDR1 as MNHEY and CDR2 as SMNVEV (reference sequence). This CDR3 comprises 14 residues. CDR3 protein: CASSLTGGGETQYF.

The J gene is TRBJ1-1, the V gene TRBV11-2. The CDR3 has 14 residues. Looked up from germline, CDR1 is SGHAT and CDR2 is FQNNGV. CDR3 sequence reads: CASSFRTVNTEAFF.

The V gene is TRBV12-3 or TRBV12-4, the J gene TRBJ1-5; TCRdb returns TRBD1, unconfirmable since there is no DNA. The CDR3 runs to 14 residues. CDR3 loop: CASSLGGRNQPQHF.

The chain carries TRBV12-3 or TRBV12-4 and TRBJ1-1. The CDR3 runs to 14 residues. The CDR3 loop is CASSPFQDYTEAFF.

CDR3 residues: CASSPVGGENYGYTF. The chain carries TRBV7-3 and TRBJ1-2. Germline V gene data show CDR1 as SGHTA and CDR2 as FQGTGA. The CDR3 sequence is 15 residues long.

CDR3 loop: CSATQGAAGANVLTF. The gene calls are TRBV20-1 and TRBJ2-6; TCRdb's assignment of TRBD1 cannot be checked, as there is no DNA. This CDR3 contains 15 residues. Germline CDR1 DFQATT, CDR2 SNEGSKA (reference sequence).

The V gene is TRBV14, the J gene TRBJ2-5. Germline V lookup: CDR1 SGHDN, CDR2 FVKESK. This CDR3 region has 16 residues. This CDR3 reads CASSPTLDTLQETQYF.

The chain couples TRBV7-7 to TRBJ2-1; TCRdb selects TRBD1, and the lack of DNA leaves this call unchecked. Per the germline V gene, CDR1 is SSHAT and CDR2 is FNYEAQ (reference sequence). The CDR3 sequence is 18 residues long. The CDR3 spells CASSPRQGKPKKGNEQFF.

This chain links TRBV7-8 with TRBJ2-5; TCRdb lists TRBD1, though no DNA is available to test this call. The CDR3 spans 14 residues. Germline loops: CDR1 SGHVS, CDR2 FQNEAQ. The CDR3 spells CASSPRGLGETQYF.